A single sample is the source of the 26 T cell receptor beta chains below, sequenced in a study of cytomegalovirus exposure and HLA in healthy donors. The PCR used 60 Vbeta and 13 Jbeta primers. Here immunoSEQ multiplex PCR was the method, and the copy in TCRdb shows in-frame clones only, minus some. Seen here are roughly 100,000 clones, roughly 82% observed once, and the top ten hold nearly 3.5%. Source material: PBMCs. These TCRs come from a man aged 30 to 39 in good health and CMV-seropositive.

The CDR3 sequence: CASSDMTYGYTF. Here the CDR3 DNA reads TGTGCCAGCAGCGACATGACCTATGGCTACACCTTC. The chain joins TRBV6-5 to TRBJ1-2; D unclear. With 6 bases removed from V and 4 bases from J, the gap between germline ends came to 9 bases. Germline CDR1 MNHEY, CDR2 SVGAGI. The CDR3 sequence is 12 residues long.

This clone has a handful of counts. This chain uses TRBV10-1 with TRBJ1-5, with a tentative D call TRBD1 (5 bases). CDR3 length: 14 amino acids. Germline V gene lookup returns CDR1 WNHNN and CDR2 SYGVQD (reference sequence). V lost 2 bases to trimming and J lost 7 bases, with 12 bases between them. DNA of the CDR3: TGCGCCAGCAGTGAGGGCAGGGAACAGCAGCCCCAGCATTTT. It specifies CASSEGREQQPQHF.

This rearrangement joins TRBV5-5 to TRBJ1-5, with a weak D call TRBD1 (6 bases). This CDR3 has 15 residues. Looked up from germline, CDR1 is SGHKS and CDR2 is YYEKEE (reference sequence). V gave up 1 base and J gave up 1 base, with 9 bases separating them. The CDR3 DNA follows: TGTGCCAGCAGCTTGCTGGGACACAGCAATCAGCCCCAGCATTTT. This translates into CASSLLGHSNQPQHF.

This clone has just one count. The chain combines TRBV27 with TRBJ2-6, with 8 bases fitting TRBD1. This CDR3 has 18 residues. Per the germline V gene, CDR1 is MNHEY and CDR2 is SMNVEV (reference sequence). V shed 0 bases and J 4 bases; nucleotides not matched to a gene: 8. CDR3 in DNA: TGTGCCAGCAGTTTATCCCGGACAGGGATGGGGGGGGCCAACGTCCTGACTTTC. It translates to CASSLSRTGMGGANVLTF.

CDR3 DNA: TGCGCCAGCAGCTTACAGGGATACACCGGGGAGCTGTTTTTT. It specifies CASSLQGYTGELFF. The rearrangement links TRBV5-1 to TRBJ2-2, with a weak D call TRBD1 (6 bases). CDR1 SGHRS and CDR2 YFSETQ come from the germline V gene. The CDR3 has 14 amino acids. The V gene lost 2 bases and the J gene lost 3 bases, with 8 bases spanning the gap.

The gene calls are TRBV28 and TRBJ1-3; tentatively, D is TRBD1 (6 bases). The germline V and J ends were trimmed by 3 bases and 2 bases, with 11 bases remaining between them. Per germline, CDR1 MDHEN and CDR2 SYDVKM. The CDR3 contains 15 residues. The CDR3 reads CASSLKGQPGNTIYF. DNA for the CDR3: TGTGCCAGCAGTTTGAAAGGACAGCCTGGAAACACCATATATTTT.

This sequence joins TRBV4-1 and TRBJ2-3, with TRBD2 as a possible D gene (5 bases). The CDR3 loop spans 18 amino acids. Germline V lookup: CDR1 MGHRA, CDR2 YSYEKL. With 1 base removed from V and 4 bases from J, the gap between germline ends came to 21 bases. CDR3 nucleotides: TGCGCCAGCAGCCAAGCCCCTAGCCCGAGTTACCCCCCAGATACGCAGTATTTT. Its translation is CASSQAPSPSYPPDTQYF.

This chain uses TRBV11-2 with TRBJ2-7; TRBD1 agrees at 8 bases. The CDR3 has 16 amino acids. CDR1 and CDR2 from the germline V gene are SGHAT and FQNNGV. Trimming cost V 0 bases and J 3 bases; bases outside gene matches: 7. This chain's CDR3 is CASSLEGGTGVYEQYF. CDR3 DNA: TGTGCCAGCAGCTTAGAAGGGGGGACAGGAGTCTACGAGCAGTACTTC. The whole variable domain, filled in from reference TRBV11-2 and TRBJ2-7, reads EAGVAQSPRYKIIEKRQSVAFWCNPISGHATLYWYQQILGQGPKLLIQFQNNGVVDDSQLPKDRFSAERLKGVDSTLKIQPAKLEDSAVYLCASSLEGGTGVYEQYFGPGTRLTVT.

V gene TRBV7-8 combines with J gene TRBJ1-5; no reliable D call. Germline lookup yields CDR1 SGHVS and CDR2 FQNEAQ. The CDR3 has 14 residues. The V end lost 5 bases, the J end lost 3 bases, and 11 bases lay between the germline ends. The CDR3 loop reads CASSPTLLNQPQHF. Written as DNA, the CDR3 is TGTGCCAGCAGCCCCACTCTTCTCAATCAGCCCCAGCATTTT. Looking up the rest from reference TRBV7-8 and TRBJ1-5 gives the full variable domain: GAGVSQSPRYKVAKRGQDVALRCDPISGHVSLFWYQQALGQGPEFLTYFQNEAQLDKSGLPSDRFFAERPEGSVSTLKIQRTQQEDSAVYLCASSPTLLNQPQHFGDGTRLSIL.

The chain has TRBV5-1 and TRBJ1-3; the match to TRBD1 covers 7 bases. The CDR3 runs 13 residues. The ends lost 4 bases at V and 8 bases at J; junction bases unmatched: 6. Germline V gives CDR1 SGHRS, CDR2 YFSETQ. CDR3 coding DNA: TGCGCCAGCAGCCAAACAGGGGTGGACACCATATATTTT. The encoded protein is CASSQTGVDTIYF. Combining the CDR3 with reference TRBV5-1 and TRBJ1-3 gives the whole variable domain KAGVTQTPRYLIKTRGQQVTLSCSPISGHRSVSWYQQTPGQGLQFLFEYFSETQRNKGNFPGRFSGRQFSNSRSEMNVSTLELGDSALYLCASSQTGVDTIYFGEGSWLTVV.

The chain employs TRBV5-4 and TRBJ2-3, with 8 bases fitting TRBD2. Trimming removed 3 bases from V and 3 bases from J; junction bases left unmatched: 3. Germline loops: CDR1 SGHNT, CDR2 YYREEE (reference sequence). This CDR3 is 14 amino acids long. The CDR3 reads CASSSTSGTDTQYF. The DNA for the CDR3 is TGTGCCAGCAGCTCCACTAGCGGAACAGATACGCAGTATTTT.

The chain carries TRBV28 and TRBJ2-1; 8 positions match TRBD2. Germline CDR1 and CDR2: MDHEN and SYDVKM. This CDR3 contains 16 residues. V lost 6 bases to trimming and J lost 7 bases; unmatched junction nucleotides: 14. The CDR3 DNA reads TGTGCCAGCAGAACCCCGTACGGGAGGGTGGGGAATGAGCAGTTCTTC. Amino acid sequence: CASRTPYGRVGNEQFF.

Here the CDR3 DNA reads TGCGCCAGCAGTGAGCGGGGGAATGAGCAGTTCTTC. It codes for CASSERGNEQFF. The rearrangement links TRBV10-1 to TRBJ2-1, with a weak D call TRBD2 (6 bases). The germline CDR1 and CDR2 sequences are WNHNN and SYGVQD (reference sequence). Trimming removed 2 bases at V and 7 bases at J, with 6 bases between. The CDR3 has 12 residues.

This clone was counted a single time. The chain uses TRBV7-2 and TRBJ2-3; tentatively, D is TRBD2 (5 bases). The ends were cut back, 1 base at V and 1 base at J, with 6 bases in the middle. The CDR3 totals 14 residues. Per germline, CDR1 SGHTA and CDR2 FQGNSA. In DNA, the CDR3 is TGTGCCAGCAGCTTAGGTAGCGGCACAGATACGCAGTATTTT. It encodes CASSLGSGTDTQYF. The full variable domain, with the rest looked up from reference TRBV7-2 and TRBJ2-3, is GAGVSQSPSNKVTEKGKDVELRCDPISGHTALYWYRQSLGQGLEFLIYFQGNSAPDKSGLPSDRFSAERTGGSVSTLTIQRTQQEDSAVYLCASSLGSGTDTQYFGPGTRLTVL.

This clone was recorded a few times. In DNA form, the CDR3 reads TGTGCCAGCGGGGCAGAGTACGAGCAGTACTTC. Translation: CASGAEYEQYF. The V and J genes are TRBV27 and TRBJ2-7, with D tentatively TRBD1 (5 bases). The CDR3 loop spans 11 amino acids. Per germline, CDR1 MNHEY and CDR2 SMNVEV (reference sequence). V dropped 8 bases and J dropped 4 bases, with 9 bases sitting between them.

The CDR3 loop reads CASSRGLAGDHEQYF. CDR3 in DNA: TGCGCCAGCAGCCGGGGACTAGCGGGAGACCACGAGCAGTACTTC. The chain couples TRBV4-3 to TRBJ2-7; TRBD2 aligns across 14 bases. Germline CDR1 LGHNA, CDR2 YSLEER. V gave up 4 bases and J gave up 5 bases; unmatched junction bases: 4. CDR3 length: 15 amino acids.

The rearrangement links TRBV18 to TRBJ1-2, with TRBD1 matching over 7 bases. Germline V gene lookup returns CDR1 KGHSH and CDR2 LQKENI. Trimming cost V 3 bases and J 6 bases; bases outside gene matches: 7. CDR3 length: 14 amino acids. For the CDR3, the DNA is TGTGCCAGCTCACCGCAGGGGGTATCCCATGGCTACACCTTC. It yields the protein CASSPQGVSHGYTF. Full variable domain (rest looked up from reference TRBV18 and TRBJ1-2): NAGVMQNPRHLVRRRGQEARLRCSPMKGHSHVYWYRQLPEEGLKFMVYLQKENIIDESGMPKERFSAEFPKEGPSILRIQQVVRGDSAAYFCASSPQGVSHGYTFGSGTRLTVV.

Points on this clone: Other DNA sequences of this sample code for an identical CDR3. V and J are TRBV7-2 and TRBJ2-3; D is perhaps TRBD2 (5 bases). Germline V gives CDR1 SGHTA, CDR2 FQGNSA. The CDR3 sequence is 15 residues long. Trimming shortened V by 0 bases and J by 0 bases, and 7 bases separated the two germline ends. The CDR3 loop is CASSLAGGSTDTQYF. In nucleotides, the CDR3 is TGTGCCAGCAGCTTAGCGGGCGGGAGCACAGATACGCAGTATTTT. Full variable domain (outside the CDR3, taken from reference TRBV7-2 and TRBJ2-3): GAGVSQSPSNKVTEKGKDVELRCDPISGHTALYWYRQSLGQGLEFLIYFQGNSAPDKSGLPSDRFSAERTGGSVSTLTIQRTQQEDSAVYLCASSLAGGSTDTQYFGPGTRLTVL.

This clone came up a few times. The chain has TRBV4-1 and TRBJ1-1; weak D call: TRBD1 (5 bases). Germline-derived CDR1 and CDR2 are MGHRA and YSYEKL. V was trimmed by 0 bases and J by 5 bases, leaving 25 bases between them. The CDR3 is 19 amino acids. The CDR3 DNA reads TGCGCCAGCAGCCAAGAAGGGGTAGAGTCGAGCTCAGGCAGGACTGAAGCTTTCTTT. Translated: CASSQEGVESSSGRTEAFF.

This clone was observed a single time. Here the CDR3 reads CASSPPGQGSYEQYF. Written as DNA, the CDR3 is TGTGCCAGCAGTCCTCCGGGACAGGGTTCCTACGAGCAGTACTTC. This sequence joins TRBV28 and TRBJ2-7; 9 bases are shared with TRBD1. Germline assignment: CDR1 MDHEN and CDR2 SYDVKM. The CDR3 is 15 amino acids. Trimming at V came to 5 bases and at J to 1 base, leaving 6 bases not matched to a gene.

Of note for this clone: Other DNA sequences in the same sample also yield this CDR3. The chain is built from TRBV5-1 and TRBJ1-2; TRBD1 matches at 10 bases. From germline, CDR1 is SGHRS and CDR2 YFSETQ. The CDR3 is 14 amino acids. Losses at the gene ends were 3 bases for V and 4 bases for J; bases not matched to a gene: 3. The CDR3 nucleotides are TGCGCCAGCAGCTCGACAGGGGGCAGCTATGGCTACACCTTC. This translates into CASSSTGGSYGYTF.

Concerning this clone: A read error may produce the germline difference seen at one junction end. Other nucleotide sequences from this sample produce the same CDR3. This chain joins TRBV27 and TRBJ1-1; maybe TRBD1 (6 bases). The CDR3 runs to 17 residues. The germline gives CDR1 MNHEY, CDR2 SMNVEV (reference sequence). CDR3 bases: TGTGCCAGCAGTTTCCGCGGGAGCAGGGGACTGAATACTGAAGCTTTCTTT. It yields the protein CASSFRGSRGLNTEAFF.

This clone was seen a single time. This chain uses TRBV7-4 with TRBJ2-1, with no clear D. This CDR3 spans 15 amino acids. Between the trimmed V and J ends, which lost 2 bases and 5 bases, there was a span of 13 bases. The germline V gene encodes CDR1 SGHVT and CDR2 SQSDAQ. The chain's CDR3 is CASSLKVRGDNEQFF. In DNA, the CDR3 is TGTGCCAGCAGCTTAAAAGTAAGAGGTGACAATGAGCAGTTCTTC.

The V and J genes are TRBV28 and TRBJ2-7; 8 bases fit TRBD1. Germline V gives CDR1 MDHEN, CDR2 SYDVKM. The CDR3 is 16 amino acids. Losses at the gene ends were 6 bases for V and 0 bases for J; bases not matched to a gene: 10. Here the CDR3 reads CASSQPGGLSSYEQYF. Here the CDR3 DNA reads TGTGCCAGCAGCCAACCAGGGGGCCTAAGCTCCTACGAGCAGTACTTC. Combining the CDR3 with reference TRBV28 and TRBJ2-7 gives the whole variable domain DVKVTQSSRYLVKRTGEKVFLECVQDMDHENMFWYRQDPGLGLRLIYFSYDVKMKEKGDIPEGYSVSREKKERFSLILESASTNQTSMYLCASSQPGGLSSYEQYFGPGTRLTVT.

V is TRBV2 and J is TRBJ2-5, with TRBD1 matching 7 bases. The CDR3 length is 14 residues. Trimming cost V 6 bases and J 2 bases; bases outside gene matches: 6. CDR1 is SNHLY, CDR2 FYNNEI, per germline. The CDR3 DNA is TGTGCCAGCAGACCGGGACAGTATCAAGAGACCCAGTACTTC. Its protein is CASRPGQYQETQYF. The full variable domain, in which reference TRBV2 and TRBJ2-5 provide the parts outside the CDR3, is EPEVTQTPSHQVTQMGQEVILRCVPISNHLYFYWYRQILGQKVEFLVSFYNNEISEKSEIFDDQFSVERPDGSNFTLKIRSTKLEDSAMYFCASRPGQYQETQYFGPGTRLLVL.

Comment on this clone: Different DNA sequences within this sample yield the same CDR3. The chain carries TRBV28 and TRBJ1-1; D gene uncertain. CDR3 length: 13 amino acids. Germline lookup yields CDR1 MDHEN and CDR2 SYDVKM. The ends were cut back, 2 bases at V and 2 bases at J, with 6 bases in the middle. The CDR3 nucleotides are TGTGCCAGCAGTTTACGGGTTAACACTGAAGCTTTCTTT. Protein product: CASSLRVNTEAFF.